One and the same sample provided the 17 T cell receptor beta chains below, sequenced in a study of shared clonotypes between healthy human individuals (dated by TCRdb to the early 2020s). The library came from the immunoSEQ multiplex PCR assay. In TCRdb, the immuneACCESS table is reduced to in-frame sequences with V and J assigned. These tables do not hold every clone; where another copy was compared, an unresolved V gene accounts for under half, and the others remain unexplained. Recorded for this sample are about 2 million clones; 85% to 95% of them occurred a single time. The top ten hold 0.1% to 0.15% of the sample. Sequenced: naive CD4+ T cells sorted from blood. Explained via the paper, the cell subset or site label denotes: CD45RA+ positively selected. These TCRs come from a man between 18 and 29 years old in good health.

CDR3 nucleotides: TGTGCCAGCAGCGCCCTAGGGTACGAGCAGTACTTC. Its protein product is CASSALGYEQYF. The chain couples TRBV11-2 to TRBJ2-7, with no clear D. CDR1 and CDR2 (germline): SGHAT, FQNNGV. CDR3 size: 12 residues. The V gene lost 5 bases and the J gene lost 4 bases, with 9 bases spanning the gap.

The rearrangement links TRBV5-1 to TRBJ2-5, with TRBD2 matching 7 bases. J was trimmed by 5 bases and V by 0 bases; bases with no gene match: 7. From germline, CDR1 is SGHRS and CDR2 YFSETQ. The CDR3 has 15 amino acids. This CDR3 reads CASSLGAGGSETQYF. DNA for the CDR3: TGCGCCAGCAGCTTGGGAGCGGGCGGGAGTGAGACCCAGTACTTC.

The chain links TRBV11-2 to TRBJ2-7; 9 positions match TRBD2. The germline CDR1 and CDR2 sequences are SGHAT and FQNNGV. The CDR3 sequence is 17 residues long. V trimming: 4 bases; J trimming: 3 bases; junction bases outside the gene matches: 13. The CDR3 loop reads CASSSWGGSGRIYEQYF. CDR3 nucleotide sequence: TGTGCCAGCAGCTCCTGGGGGGGTAGCGGGAGAATCTACGAGCAGTACTTC.

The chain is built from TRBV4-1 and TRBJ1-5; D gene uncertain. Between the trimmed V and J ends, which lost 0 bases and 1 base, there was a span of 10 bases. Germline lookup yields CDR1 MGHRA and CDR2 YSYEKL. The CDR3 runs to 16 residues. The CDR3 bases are TGCGCCAGCAGCCAAGAAGGTCAAGGAAGCAATCAGCCCCAGCATTTT. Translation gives CASSQEGQGSNQPQHF.

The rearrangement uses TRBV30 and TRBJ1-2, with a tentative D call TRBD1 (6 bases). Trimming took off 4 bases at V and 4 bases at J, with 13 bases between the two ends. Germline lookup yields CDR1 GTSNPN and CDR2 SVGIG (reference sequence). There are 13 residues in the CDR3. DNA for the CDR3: TGTGCCTGGAACAGGGTCGGGATCTATGGCTACACCTTC. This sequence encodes CAWNRVGIYGYTF.

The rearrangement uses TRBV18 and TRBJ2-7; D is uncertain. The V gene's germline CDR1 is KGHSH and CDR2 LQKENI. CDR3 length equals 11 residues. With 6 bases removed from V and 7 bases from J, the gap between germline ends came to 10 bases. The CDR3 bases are TGTGCCAGCTCGCAGGTTGAGGAGCAGTACTTC. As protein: CASSQVEEQYF.

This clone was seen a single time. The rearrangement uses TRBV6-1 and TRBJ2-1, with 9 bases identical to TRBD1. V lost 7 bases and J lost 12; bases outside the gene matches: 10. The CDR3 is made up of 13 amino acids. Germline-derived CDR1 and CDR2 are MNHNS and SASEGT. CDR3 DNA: TGTGCCAGCATGACGACAGGGGGACTCGGGCAGTTCTTC. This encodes CASMTTGGLGQFF.

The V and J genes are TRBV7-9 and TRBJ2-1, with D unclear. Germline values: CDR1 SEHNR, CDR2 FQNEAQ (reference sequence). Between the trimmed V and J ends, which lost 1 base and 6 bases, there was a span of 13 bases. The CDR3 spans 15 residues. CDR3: CASSLDGSASNEQFF. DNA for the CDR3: TGTGCCAGCAGCTTAGACGGAAGCGCTTCCAATGAGCAGTTCTTC.

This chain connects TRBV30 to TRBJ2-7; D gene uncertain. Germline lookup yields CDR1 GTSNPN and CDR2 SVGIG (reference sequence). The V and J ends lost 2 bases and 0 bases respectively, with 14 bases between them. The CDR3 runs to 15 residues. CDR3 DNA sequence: TGTGCCTGGAGTCTTGACTGGCCCCTCTCCTACGAGCAGTACTTC. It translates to CAWSLDWPLSYEQYF.

In DNA form, the CDR3 reads TGTGCCAGCAGCTCCAAACTAGCGGGGGGTACAAACTATAACACAGATACGCAGTATTTT. This gives the protein CASSSKLAGGTNYNTDTQYF. This rearrangement joins TRBV13 to TRBJ2-3; 12 nucleotides agree with TRBD2. CDR3 length equals 20 residues. Germline V gene data show CDR1 as PRHDT and CDR2 as FYEKMQ (reference sequence). V was pared by 4 bases and J by 2 bases, with 16 bases of the junction left unmatched.

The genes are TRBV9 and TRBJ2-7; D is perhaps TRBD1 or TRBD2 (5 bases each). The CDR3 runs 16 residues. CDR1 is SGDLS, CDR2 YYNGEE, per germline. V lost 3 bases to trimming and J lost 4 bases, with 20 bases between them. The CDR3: CASSEGTGLGLYEQYF. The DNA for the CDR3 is TGTGCCAGCAGCGAAGGGACGGGGCTGGGTTTATACGAGCAGTACTTC.

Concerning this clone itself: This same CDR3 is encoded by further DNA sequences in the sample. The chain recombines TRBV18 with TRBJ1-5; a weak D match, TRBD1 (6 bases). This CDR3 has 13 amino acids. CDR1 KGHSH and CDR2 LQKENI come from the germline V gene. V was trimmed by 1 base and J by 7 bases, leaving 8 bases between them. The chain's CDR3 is CASSPQGGQPQHF. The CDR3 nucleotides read TGTGCCAGCTCACCACAAGGGGGACAGCCCCAGCATTTT.

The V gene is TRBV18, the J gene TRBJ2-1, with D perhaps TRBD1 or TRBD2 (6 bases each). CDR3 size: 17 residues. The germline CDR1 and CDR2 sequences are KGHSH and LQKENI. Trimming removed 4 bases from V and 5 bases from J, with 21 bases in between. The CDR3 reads CASSRMQGTPLNNEQFF. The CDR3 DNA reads TGTGCCAGCTCACGTATGCAGGGGACTCCTCTTAACAATGAGCAGTTCTTC. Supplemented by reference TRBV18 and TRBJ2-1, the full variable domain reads NAGVMQNPRHLVRRRGQEARLRCSPMKGHSHVYWYRQLPEEGLKFMVYLQKENIIDESGMPKERFSAEFPKEGPSILRIQQVVRGDSAAYFCASSRMQGTPLNNEQFFGPGTRLTVL.

The DNA of the CDR3 is TGTGCCAGCGGAACCGGGAGGGACGGGACAGATACGCAGTATTTT. Its translation is CASGTGRDGTDTQYF. This chain connects TRBV11-2 to TRBJ2-3, with 8 nucleotides matching TRBD2. Germline CDR1 and CDR2: SGHAT and FQNNGV. The CDR3 covers 15 residues. V was pared by 8 bases and J by 3 bases, with 10 bases of the junction left unmatched.

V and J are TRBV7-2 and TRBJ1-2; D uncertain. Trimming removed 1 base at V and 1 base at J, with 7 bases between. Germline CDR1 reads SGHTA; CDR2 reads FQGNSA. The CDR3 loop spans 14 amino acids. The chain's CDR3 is CASSLVPNNYGYTF. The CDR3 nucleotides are TGTGCCAGCAGCTTAGTTCCAAATAACTATGGCTACACCTTC.

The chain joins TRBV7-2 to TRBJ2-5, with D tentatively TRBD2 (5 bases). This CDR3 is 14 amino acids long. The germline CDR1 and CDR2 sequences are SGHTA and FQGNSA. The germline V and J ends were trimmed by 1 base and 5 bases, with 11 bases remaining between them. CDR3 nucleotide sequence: TGTGCCAGCAGCTTAGGACCGGGGTTGGAGACCCAGTACTTC. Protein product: CASSLGPGLETQYF.

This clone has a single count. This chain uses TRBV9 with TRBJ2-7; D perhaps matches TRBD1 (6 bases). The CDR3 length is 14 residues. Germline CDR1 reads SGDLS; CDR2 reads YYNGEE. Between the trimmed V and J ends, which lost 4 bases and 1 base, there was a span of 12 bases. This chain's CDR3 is CASSPYRDSYEQYF. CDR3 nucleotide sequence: TGTGCCAGCAGCCCCTACAGGGATTCCTACGAGCAGTACTTC.